The 10 T cell receptor beta chains given below trace back to one sample, sequenced in a study of cytomegalovirus exposure and HLA in healthy donors. The repertoire was sequenced with immunoSEQ multiplex PCR; TCRdb's copy has only in-frame clones and lacks some. This sample yields around 150,000 clones, of which roughly nine tenths are seen a single time; approximately 0.7% belongs to the top ten. The specimen sequenced was PBMCs. The receptor set was obtained from a man aged 18 to 35 in good health and CMV-seronegative.

The count of this clone is one. The genes are TRBV27 and TRBJ1-2; D is possibly TRBD1 (6 bases). The V end was cut by 5 bases, the J end by 6 bases, with 19 bases between. Germline V gene data show CDR1 as MNHEY and CDR2 as SMNVEV (reference sequence). The CDR3 is 15 residues long. This CDR3 reads CASSLPGGGEDGYTF. As DNA, the CDR3 is TGTGCCAGCAGTCTTCCGGGTGGGGGCGAGGATGGCTACACCTTC.

CDR3 in DNA: TGTGCCAGCAGCTTAGAGGCCCGGAGGCTGTTTTTT. This translates into CASSLEARRLFF. The chain employs TRBV7-9 and TRBJ1-4; D remains ambiguous. The CDR3 extends over 12 amino acids. Per the germline V gene, CDR1 is SEHNR and CDR2 is FQNEAQ (reference sequence). V was shortened by 1 base and J by 14 bases, with 11 bases between the two germline ends.

V gene TRBV5-4 combines with J gene TRBJ2-5; 10 nucleotides line up with TRBD2. The CDR3 totals 15 residues. Germline V gene data show CDR1 as SGHNT and CDR2 as YYREEE (reference sequence). V was pared by 2 bases and J by 4 bases, with 5 bases of the junction left unmatched. The CDR3: CASSFPSGGLETQYF. CDR3 in DNA: TGTGCCAGCAGCTTTCCTAGCGGGGGCCTAGAGACCCAGTACTTC.

The chain uses TRBV7-9 and TRBJ2-2, with D unresolved. Germline loops: CDR1 SEHNR, CDR2 FQNEAQ (reference sequence). The V end lost 5 bases, the J end lost 4 bases, and 8 bases lay between the germline ends. This CDR3 comprises 13 residues. Here the CDR3 reads CASSQWSTGELFF. The CDR3 DNA follows: TGTGCCAGCAGCCAGTGGTCCACCGGGGAGCTGTTTTTT.

The V gene is TRBV2, the J gene TRBJ1-4; TRBD1 is a possible D gene (6 bases). Germline CDR1 and CDR2: SNHLY and FYNNEI. The CDR3 is 14 amino acids. V was pared by 5 bases and J by 6 bases, with 13 bases between. CDR3 sequence reads: CASSQGFGDEKLFF. The DNA of the CDR3 is TGTGCCAGCAGTCAGGGGTTTGGGGATGAAAAACTGTTTTTT.

The chain couples TRBV21-1 to TRBJ2-1; the DNA was not compared with TRBD2, the D call given in the table. TRBV21-1 is a documented pseudogene. There are 16 residues in the CDR3. CDR3 region: CASSKRSGRGHNEQFF. CDR3 DNA sequence: TGTGCCAGCAGCAAACGGAGCGGGAGAGGACACAATGAGCAGTTCTTC.

This chain joins TRBV5-5 and TRBJ2-3; the match to TRBD1 covers 7 bases. Germline values: CDR1 SGHKS, CDR2 YYEKEE (reference sequence). Trimming cost V 3 bases and J 2 bases; bases outside gene matches: 9. CDR3 length equals 16 residues. CDR3 in amino acids: CASSYSPGQYTDTQYF. CDR3 bases: TGTGCCAGCAGCTACTCACCGGGACAGTACACAGATACGCAGTATTTT.

In its sample, this clone was seen once. The CDR3 DNA follows: TGTGCCAGCAGCCCACAGGGAAGCACAGATACGCAGTATTTT. Its translation is CASSPQGSTDTQYF. The rearrangement uses TRBV7-7 and TRBJ2-3; a weak D match, TRBD1 (6 bases). Deletions cut 5 bases from V and 0 bases from J, with 9 bases between. The CDR3 sequence is 14 residues long. Germline V CDR1 and CDR2: SSHAT, FNYEAQ (reference sequence). Filled out from reference TRBV7-7 and TRBJ2-3, the complete variable domain reads GAGVSQSPRYKVTKRGQDVTLRCDPISSHATLYWYQQALGQGPEFLTYFNYEAQPDKSGLPSDRFSAERPEGSISTLTIQRTEQRDSAMYRCASSPQGSTDTQYFGPGTRLTVL.

The chain couples TRBV9 to TRBJ2-7; possibly TRBD1 for D (6 bases). CDR3 length: 17 amino acids. The V end was cut by 0 bases, the J end by 3 bases, with 19 bases between. Per germline, CDR1 SGDLS and CDR2 YYNGEE. The CDR3 spells CASSVEEDRPDVYEQYV. In DNA form, the CDR3 reads TGTGCCAGCAGCGTAGAGGAAGACAGGCCGGACGTCTACGAGCAGTACGTC.

The chain couples TRBV18 to TRBJ2-5; 14 bases agree with TRBD2. The CDR3 loop spans 16 amino acids. In germline, CDR1 is KGHSH, CDR2 LQKENI. J lost 4 bases, V lost 3 bases, and 4 bases had no gene match. CDR3 DNA: TGTGCCAGCTCACCGCGACTAGCGGGAGGGTCAGAGACCCAGTACTTC. Translated, it gives CASSPRLAGGSETQYF.